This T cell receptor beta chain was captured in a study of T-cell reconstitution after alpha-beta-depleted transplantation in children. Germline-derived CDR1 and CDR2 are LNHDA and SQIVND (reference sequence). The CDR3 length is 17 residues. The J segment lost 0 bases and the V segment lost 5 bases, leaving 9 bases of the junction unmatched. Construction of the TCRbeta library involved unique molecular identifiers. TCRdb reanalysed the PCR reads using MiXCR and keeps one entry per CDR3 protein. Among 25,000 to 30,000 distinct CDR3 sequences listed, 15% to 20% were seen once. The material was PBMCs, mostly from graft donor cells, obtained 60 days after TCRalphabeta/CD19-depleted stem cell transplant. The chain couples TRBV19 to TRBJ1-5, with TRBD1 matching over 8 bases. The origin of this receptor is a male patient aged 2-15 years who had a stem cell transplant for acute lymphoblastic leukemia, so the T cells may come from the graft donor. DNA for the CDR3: TGTGCCAGTAGTCTCCGGGCGGGACAGGATAGCAATCAGCCCCAGCATTTT. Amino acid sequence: CASSLRAGQDSNQPQHF.